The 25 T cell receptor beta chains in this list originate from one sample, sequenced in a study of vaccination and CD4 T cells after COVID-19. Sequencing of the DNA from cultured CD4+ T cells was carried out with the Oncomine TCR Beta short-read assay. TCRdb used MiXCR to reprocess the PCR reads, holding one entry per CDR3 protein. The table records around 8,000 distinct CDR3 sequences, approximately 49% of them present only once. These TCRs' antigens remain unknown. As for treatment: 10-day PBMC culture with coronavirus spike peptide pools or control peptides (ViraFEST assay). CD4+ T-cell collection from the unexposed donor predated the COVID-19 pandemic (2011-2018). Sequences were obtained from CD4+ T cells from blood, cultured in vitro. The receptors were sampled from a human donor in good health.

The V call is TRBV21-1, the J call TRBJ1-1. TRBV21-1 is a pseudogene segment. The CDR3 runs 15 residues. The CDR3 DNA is TGTGCCAGCAGCAAAGGAGAAAACCTCTCCACTGAAGCTTTCTTT. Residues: CASSKGENLSTEAFF.

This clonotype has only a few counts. Here the CDR3 DNA reads TGTGCCTGGAGTGTACCGGTCTTGGACAGGGGGAACACTGAAGCTTTCTTT. Translating gives CAWSVPVLDRGNTEAFF. This sequence joins TRBV30 and TRBJ1-1; 9 bases align to TRBD1. This CDR3 is built from 17 residues. Germline CDR1 is GTSNPN and CDR2 is SVGIG (reference sequence). With 0 bases clipped from V and 1 base from J, the junction kept 9 bases outside the gene matches.

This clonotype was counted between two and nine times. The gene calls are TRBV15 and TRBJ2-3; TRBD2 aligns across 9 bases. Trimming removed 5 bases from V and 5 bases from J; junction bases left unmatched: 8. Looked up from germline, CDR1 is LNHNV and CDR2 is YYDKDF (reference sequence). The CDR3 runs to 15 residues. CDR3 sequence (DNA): TGTGCCACCAGCGCGGGAGGGGGGGCGGTAGATACGCAGTATTTT. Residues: CATSAGGGAVDTQYF. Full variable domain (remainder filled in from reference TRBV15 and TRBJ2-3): DAMVIQNPRYQVTQFGKPVTLSCSQTLNHNVMYWYQQKSSQAPKLLFHYYDKDFNNEADTPDNFQSRRPNTSFCFLDIRSPGLGDTAMYLCATSAGGGAVDTQYFGPGTRLTVL.

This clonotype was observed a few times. CDR3 loop: CASSLLAGGRETQYF. As DNA, the CDR3 is TGCGCCAGCAGTTTATTAGCGGGGGGCCGGGAGACCCAGTACTTC. This chain links TRBV5-1 with TRBJ2-5; TRBD2 matches at 10 bases. Germline CDR1 and CDR2: SGHRS and YFSETQ. The CDR3 sequence is 15 residues long. The ends lost 5 bases at V and 5 bases at J; junction bases unmatched: 9.

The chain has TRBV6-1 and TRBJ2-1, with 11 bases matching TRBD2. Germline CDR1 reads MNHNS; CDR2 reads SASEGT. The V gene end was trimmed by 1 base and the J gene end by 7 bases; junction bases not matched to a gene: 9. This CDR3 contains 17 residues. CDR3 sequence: CASSEEVSGGGLNEQFF. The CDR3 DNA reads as TGTGCCAGCAGTGAAGAGGTTAGCGGGGGGGGACTTAATGAGCAGTTCTTC.

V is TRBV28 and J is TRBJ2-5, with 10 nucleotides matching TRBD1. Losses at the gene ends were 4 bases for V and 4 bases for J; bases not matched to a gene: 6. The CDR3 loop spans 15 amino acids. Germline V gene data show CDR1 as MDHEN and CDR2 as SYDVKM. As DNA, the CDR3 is TGTGCCAGCAGTTCCGGACAGGGGGTCACAGAGACCCAGTACTTC. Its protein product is CASSSGQGVTETQYF.

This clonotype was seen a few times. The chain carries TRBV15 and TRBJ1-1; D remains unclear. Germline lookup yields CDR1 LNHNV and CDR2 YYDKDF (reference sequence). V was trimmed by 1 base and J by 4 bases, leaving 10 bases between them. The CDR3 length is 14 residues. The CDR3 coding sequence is TGTGCCACCAGCAGAGCCTCAGTCCGCACTGAAGCTTTCTTT. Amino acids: CATSRASVRTEAFF.

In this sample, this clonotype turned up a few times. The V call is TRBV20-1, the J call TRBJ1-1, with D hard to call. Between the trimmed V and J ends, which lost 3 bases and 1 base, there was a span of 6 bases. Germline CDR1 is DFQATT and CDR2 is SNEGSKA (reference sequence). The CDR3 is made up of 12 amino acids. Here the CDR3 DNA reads TGCAGTGCTAGCCAAAGGAACACTGAAGCTTTCTTT. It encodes CSASQRNTEAFF.

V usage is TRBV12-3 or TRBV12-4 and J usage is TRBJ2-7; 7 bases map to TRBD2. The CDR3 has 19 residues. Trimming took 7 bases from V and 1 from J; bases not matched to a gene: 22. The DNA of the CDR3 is TGTGCCAGCACCCGCTATCCCTTGGGGGGGACGCACAGTTCCTACGAGCAGTACTTC. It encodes CASTRYPLGGTHSSYEQYF.

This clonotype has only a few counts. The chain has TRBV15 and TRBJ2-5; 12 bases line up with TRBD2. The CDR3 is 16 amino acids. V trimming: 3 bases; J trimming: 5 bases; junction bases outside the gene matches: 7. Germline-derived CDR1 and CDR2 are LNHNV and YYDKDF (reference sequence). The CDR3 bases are TGTGCCACCAGCAGGACTAGCGGGAGTTTCTTTGAGACCCAGTACTTC. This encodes CATSRTSGSFFETQYF.

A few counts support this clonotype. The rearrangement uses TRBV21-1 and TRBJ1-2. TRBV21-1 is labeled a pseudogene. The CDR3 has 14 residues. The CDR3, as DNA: TGTGCCAGCAGCAATCGGGGAGAAATCCAATACTACACCTTC. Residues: CASSNRGEIQYYTF.

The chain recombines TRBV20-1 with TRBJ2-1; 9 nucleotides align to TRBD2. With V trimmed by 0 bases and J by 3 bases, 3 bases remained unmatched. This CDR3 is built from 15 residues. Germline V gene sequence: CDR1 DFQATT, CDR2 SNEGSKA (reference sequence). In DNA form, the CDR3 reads TGCAGTGCTAGAGACCTAGCGGGAAACTACAATGAGCAGTTCTTC. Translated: CSARDLAGNYNEQFF.

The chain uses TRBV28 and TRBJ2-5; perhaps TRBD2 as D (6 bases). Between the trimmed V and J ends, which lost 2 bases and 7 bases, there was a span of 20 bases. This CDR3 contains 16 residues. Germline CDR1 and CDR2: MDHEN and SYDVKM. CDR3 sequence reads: CASSLIGGAPLRTQYF. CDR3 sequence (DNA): TGTGCCAGCAGTTTAATAGGAGGGGCCCCTTTGAGGACCCAGTACTTC.

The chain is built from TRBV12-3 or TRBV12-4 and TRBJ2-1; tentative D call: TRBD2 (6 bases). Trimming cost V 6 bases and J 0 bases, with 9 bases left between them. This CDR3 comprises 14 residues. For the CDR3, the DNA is TGTGCCAGCAGGCTAGCGACCTCCTACAATGAGCAGTTCTTC. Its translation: CASRLATSYNEQFF.

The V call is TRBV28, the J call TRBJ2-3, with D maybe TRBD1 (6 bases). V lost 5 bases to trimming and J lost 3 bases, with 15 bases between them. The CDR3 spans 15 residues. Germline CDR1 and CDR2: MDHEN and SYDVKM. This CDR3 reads CASSISTGRTDTQYF. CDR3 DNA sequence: TGTGCCAGCAGTATCTCTACAGGGAGAACAGATACGCAGTATTTT.

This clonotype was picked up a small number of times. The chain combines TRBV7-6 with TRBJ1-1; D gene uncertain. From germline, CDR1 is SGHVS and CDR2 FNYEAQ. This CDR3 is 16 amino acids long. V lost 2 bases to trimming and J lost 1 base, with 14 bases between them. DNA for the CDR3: TGTGCCAGCAGCTTAAACGGTAAGGGCTGGAACACTGAAGCTTTCTTT. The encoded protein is CASSLNGKGWNTEAFF.

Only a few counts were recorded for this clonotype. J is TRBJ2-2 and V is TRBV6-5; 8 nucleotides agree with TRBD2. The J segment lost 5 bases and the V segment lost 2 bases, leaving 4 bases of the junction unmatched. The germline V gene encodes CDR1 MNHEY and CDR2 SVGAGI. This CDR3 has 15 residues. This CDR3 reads CASSYVLAVTGELFF. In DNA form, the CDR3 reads TGTGCCAGCAGTTACGTACTAGCGGTAACCGGGGAGCTGTTTTTT.

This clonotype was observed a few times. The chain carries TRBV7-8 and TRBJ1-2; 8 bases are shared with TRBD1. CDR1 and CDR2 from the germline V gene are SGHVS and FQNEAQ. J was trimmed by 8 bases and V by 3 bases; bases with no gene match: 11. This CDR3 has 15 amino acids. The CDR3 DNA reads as TGTGCCAGCAGCTTCGGACAGGGAGAGTATAGGGGCTACACCTTC. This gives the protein CASSFGQGEYRGYTF. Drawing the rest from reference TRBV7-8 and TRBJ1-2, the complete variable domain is GAGVSQSPRYKVAKRGQDVALRCDPISGHVSLFWYQQALGQGPEFLTYFQNEAQLDKSGLPSDRFFAERPEGSVSTLKIQRTQQEDSAVYLCASSFGQGEYRGYTFGSGTRLTVV.

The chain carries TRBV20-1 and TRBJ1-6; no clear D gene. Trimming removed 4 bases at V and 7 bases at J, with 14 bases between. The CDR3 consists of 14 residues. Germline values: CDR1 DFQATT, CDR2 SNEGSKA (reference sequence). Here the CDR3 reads CSATTGYLNSPLHF. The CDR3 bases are TGCAGTGCTACGACTGGCTATTTGAATTCACCCCTCCACTTT.

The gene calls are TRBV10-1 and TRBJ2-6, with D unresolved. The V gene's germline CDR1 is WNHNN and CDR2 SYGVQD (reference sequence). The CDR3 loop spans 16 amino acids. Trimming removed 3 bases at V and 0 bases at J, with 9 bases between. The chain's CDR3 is CASSESRRSGANVLTF. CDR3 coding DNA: TGCGCCAGCAGTGAAAGCCGCCGCTCTGGGGCCAACGTCCTGACTTTC.

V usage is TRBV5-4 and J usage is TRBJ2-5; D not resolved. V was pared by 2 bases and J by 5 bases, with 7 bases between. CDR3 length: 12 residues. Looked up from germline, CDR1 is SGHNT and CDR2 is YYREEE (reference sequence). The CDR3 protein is CASSLWGETQYF. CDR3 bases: TGTGCCAGCAGCTTATGGGGTGAGACCCAGTACTTC.

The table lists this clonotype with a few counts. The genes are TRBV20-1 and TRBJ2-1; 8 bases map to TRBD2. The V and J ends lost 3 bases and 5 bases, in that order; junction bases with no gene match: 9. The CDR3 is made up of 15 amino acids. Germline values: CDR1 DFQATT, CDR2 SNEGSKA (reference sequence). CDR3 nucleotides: TGCAGTGCTAGCGACCCGGGAGGGACCAACAATGAGCAGTTCTTC. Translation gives CSASDPGGTNNEQFF.

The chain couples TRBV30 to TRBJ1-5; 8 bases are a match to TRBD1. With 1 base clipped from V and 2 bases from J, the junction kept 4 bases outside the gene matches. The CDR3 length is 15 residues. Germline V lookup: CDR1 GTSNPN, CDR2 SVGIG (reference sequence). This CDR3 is CAWSGDRGGNQPQHF. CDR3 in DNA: TGTGCCTGGAGTGGAGACAGGGGTGGCAATCAGCCCCAGCATTTT.

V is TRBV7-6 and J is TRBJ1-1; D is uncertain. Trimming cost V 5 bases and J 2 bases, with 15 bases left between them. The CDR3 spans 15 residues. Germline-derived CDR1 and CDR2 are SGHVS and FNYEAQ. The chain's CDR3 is CASSPPGRSNTEAFF. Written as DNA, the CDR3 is TGTGCCAGCAGCCCCCCGGGCAGATCCAACACTGAAGCTTTCTTT.

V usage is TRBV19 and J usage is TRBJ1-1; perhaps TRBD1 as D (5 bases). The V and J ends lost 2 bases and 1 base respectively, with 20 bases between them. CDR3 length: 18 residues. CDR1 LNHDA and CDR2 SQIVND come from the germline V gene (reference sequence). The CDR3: CASSIPTGLGGGNTEAFF. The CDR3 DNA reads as TGTGCCAGTAGTATACCCACAGGATTAGGAGGTGGGAACACTGAAGCTTTCTTT.